This TCR beta chain was found in a study of blood T cell repertoires in COVID-19. The data were produced by immunoSEQ multiplex PCR, yet TCRdb's version contains in-frame clones alone and is incomplete. Of hundreds of thousands of clones in the sample, roughly 91% were seen once. The V and J ends lost 4 bases and 3 bases, in that order; junction bases with no gene match: 5. The CDR3 is made up of 15 amino acids. CDR1 is SQVTM and CDR2 is ANQGSEA in the germline V gene. This clone was counted once. The J gene is TRBJ2-1, the V gene TRBV29-1, with TRBD1 identical over 11 bases. Specimen: peripheral blood. The source is a woman in her forties or fifties with COVID-19, enrolled during active disease. This CDR3 reads CSVGIGTGGYNEQFF. In DNA form, the CDR3 reads TGCAGCGTTGGAATAGGGACAGGGGGCTACAATGAGCAGTTCTTC.